Below are 7 T cell receptor beta chains sequenced from a single sample in a study of naive and memory T cell subsets. The beta constant-region primer was an equimolar mix of two oligonucleotides covering TRBC1 and TRBC2. TCRdb processed the UMI-ligation and nested PCR reads anew with MiXCR; each CDR3 protein has one entry. Of some 85,000 distinct CDR3 sequences listed, approximately 14% are singletons. Material for sequencing was central memory CD4+ T cells from blood. The receptors derive from a human donor in good health.

This clonotype was found many times. This rearrangement joins TRBV7-2 to TRBJ2-3; possible D gene TRBD2, 6 bases. The CDR3 runs to 14 residues. V dropped 10 bases and J dropped 0 bases, with 14 bases sitting between them. Germline CDR1 is SGHTA and CDR2 is FQGNSA. The CDR3 loop reads CATREGRSTDTQYF. CDR3 DNA sequence: TGTGCCACGCGCGAGGGGAGGAGCACAGATACGCAGTATTTT.

This clonotype was observed a handful of times. The CDR3 is CSARGTGTGTMNTEAFF. CDR3 DNA sequence: TGCAGTGCTCGGGGAACCGGGACAGGGACCATGAACACTGAAGCTTTCTTT. V and J are TRBV20-1 and TRBJ1-1, with 9 bases fitting TRBD1. CDR3 size: 17 residues. CDR1 is DFQATT and CDR2 is SNEGSKA in the germline V gene (reference sequence). The V and J ends lost 5 bases and 0 bases, in that order; junction bases with no gene match: 13.

This clonotype was found a few times. This sequence joins TRBV6-6 and TRBJ2-7; 9 bases fit TRBD2. Unmatched junction bases numbered 4, after V lost 4 bases and J lost 6 bases. Looked up from germline, CDR1 is MNHNY and CDR2 is SVGAGI (reference sequence). The CDR3 runs to 13 residues. CDR3 nucleotides: TGTGCCAGCAGTTCAGCGGGAGGTGCCGAGCAGTACTTC. It yields the protein CASSSAGGAEQYF.

This clonotype turned up a few times. The chain recombines TRBV10-3 with TRBJ2-3; the D is unclear. The CDR3 covers 14 residues. V shed 7 bases and J shed 3 bases, with 14 bases lying between them. The germline V gene encodes CDR1 ENHRY and CDR2 SYGVKD. CDR3 sequence: CAITKQPQTDTQYF. DNA for the CDR3: TGTGCCATCACCAAACAGCCCCAGACAGATACGCAGTATTTT.

The sample holds a few counts of this clonotype. The chain has TRBV20-1 and TRBJ1-5; possible D gene TRBD1, 6 bases. The CDR3 covers 14 residues. V was trimmed by 3 bases and J by 7 bases, leaving 16 bases between them. CDR1 DFQATT and CDR2 SNEGSKA come from the germline V gene (reference sequence). The chain's CDR3 is CSAREPRGQQPQHF. CDR3 DNA: TGCAGTGCTAGGGAACCTCGGGGGCAACAGCCCCAGCATTTT.

A single count supports this clonotype. Given a much more abundant clone one base away, this may be a read error. The chain is built from TRBV29-1 and TRBJ2-5; D might be TRBD1 or TRBD2, each matching 5 bases. The CDR3 consists of 13 residues. The germline V and J ends were trimmed by 4 bases and 1 base, with 10 bases remaining between them. Germline assignment: CDR1 SQVTM and CDR2 ANQGSEA. The CDR3 sequence is CSVGGNSQETQYF. The CDR3 DNA sequence: TGCAGCGTTGGGGGGAACAGCCAAGAGACCCAGTACTTC.

In this sample, this clonotype turned up many times. CDR3 in amino acids: CASSQELGGRSEQYF. In nucleotides, the CDR3 is TGTGCCAGCAGCCAAGAGTTGGGGGGCAGAAGCGAGCAGTACTTC. V usage is TRBV4-2 and J usage is TRBJ2-7; D might be TRBD1 or TRBD2, each matching 6 bases. Germline lookup yields CDR1 LGHNA and CDR2 YNFKEQ. V dropped 0 bases and J dropped 6 bases, with 15 bases sitting between them. The CDR3 is 15 amino acids.